This TCR beta chain originates from a study of blood T cell repertoires in COVID-19. From germline, CDR1 is MDHEN and CDR2 SYDVKM. CDR3 size: 15 residues. Losses at the gene ends were 6 bases for V and 7 bases for J; bases not matched to a gene: 13. As processed by the authors: Cell counts per sample came from amplifying reference gene primers. Data came from immunoSEQ multiplex PCR; TCRdb stores just in-frame clones and leaves some out. V, J and clone size are those of that table, while D and trimming were read from the DNA. This table has 150,000 to 200,000 clones, more than 85% appearing once. The chain employs TRBV28 and TRBJ2-3, with 7 bases matching TRBD1. This TCR derives from a man between 65 and 80 years old with active or convalescent COVID-19. Source material: peripheral blood. DNA for the CDR3: TGTGCCAGCAGCATGACAGGGAATTGGGAAAATACGCAGTATTTT. This encodes CASSMTGNWENTQYF.